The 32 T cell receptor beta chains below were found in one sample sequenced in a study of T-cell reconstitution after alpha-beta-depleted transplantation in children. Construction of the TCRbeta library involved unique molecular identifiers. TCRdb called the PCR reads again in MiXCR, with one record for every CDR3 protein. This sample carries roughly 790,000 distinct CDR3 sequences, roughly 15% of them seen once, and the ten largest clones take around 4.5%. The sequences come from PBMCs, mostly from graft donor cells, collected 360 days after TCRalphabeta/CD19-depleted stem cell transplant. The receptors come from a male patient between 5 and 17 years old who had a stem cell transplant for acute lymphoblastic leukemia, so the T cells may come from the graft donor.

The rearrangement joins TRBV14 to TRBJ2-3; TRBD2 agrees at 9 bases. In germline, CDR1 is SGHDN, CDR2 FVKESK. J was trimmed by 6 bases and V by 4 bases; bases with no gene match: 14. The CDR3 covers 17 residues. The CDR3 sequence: CASSPKRGALSRDTQYF. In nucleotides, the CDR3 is TGTGCCAGCAGCCCAAAGCGGGGGGCCCTTTCGAGGGATACGCAGTATTTT.

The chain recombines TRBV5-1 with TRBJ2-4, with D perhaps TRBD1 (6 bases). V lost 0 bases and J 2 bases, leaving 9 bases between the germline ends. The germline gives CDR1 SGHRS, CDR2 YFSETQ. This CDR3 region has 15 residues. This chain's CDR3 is CASSLEGGTKNIQYF. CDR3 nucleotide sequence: TGCGCCAGCAGCTTGGAAGGGGGAACCAAAAACATTCAGTACTTC.

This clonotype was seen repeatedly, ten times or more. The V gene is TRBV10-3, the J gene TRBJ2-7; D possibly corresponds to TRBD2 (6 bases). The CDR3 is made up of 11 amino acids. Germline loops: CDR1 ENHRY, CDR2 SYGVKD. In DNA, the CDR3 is TGTGCGAGCGGGTTCTCCTACGAGCAGTACTTC. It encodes CASGFSYEQYF.

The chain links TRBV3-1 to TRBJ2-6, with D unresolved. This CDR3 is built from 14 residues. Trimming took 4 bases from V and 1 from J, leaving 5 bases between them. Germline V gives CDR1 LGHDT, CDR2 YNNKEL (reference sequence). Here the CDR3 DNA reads TGTGCCAGCAGCCGCCAGTCTGGGGCCAACGTCCTGACTTTC. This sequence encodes CASSRQSGANVLTF. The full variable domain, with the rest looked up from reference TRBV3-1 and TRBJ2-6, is DTAVSQTPKYLVTQMGNDKSIKCEQNLGHDTMYWYKQDSKKFLKIMFSYNNKELIINETVPNRFSPKSPDKAHLNLHINSLELGDSAVYFCASSRQSGANVLTFGAGSRLTVL.

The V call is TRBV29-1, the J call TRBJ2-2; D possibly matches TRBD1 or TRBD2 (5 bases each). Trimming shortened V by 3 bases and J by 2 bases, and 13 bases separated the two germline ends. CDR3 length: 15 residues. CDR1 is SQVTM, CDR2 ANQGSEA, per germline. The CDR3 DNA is TGCAGCGTTGAGAGTGGCAGGGACAACACCGGGGAGCTGTTTTTT. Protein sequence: CSVESGRDNTGELFF.

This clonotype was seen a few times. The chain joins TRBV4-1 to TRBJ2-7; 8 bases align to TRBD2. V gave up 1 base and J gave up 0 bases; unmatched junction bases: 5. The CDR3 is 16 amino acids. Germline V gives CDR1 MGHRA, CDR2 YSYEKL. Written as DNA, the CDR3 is TGCGCCAGCAGCCAAGCGGTAGCGGGAAGCTCCTACGAGCAGTACTTC. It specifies CASSQAVAGSSYEQYF.

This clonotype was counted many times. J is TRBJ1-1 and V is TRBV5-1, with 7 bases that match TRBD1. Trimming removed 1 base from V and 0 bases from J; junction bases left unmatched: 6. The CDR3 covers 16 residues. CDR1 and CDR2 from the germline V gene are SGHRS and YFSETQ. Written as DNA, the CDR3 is TGCGCCAGCAGCTTGTGGGCAGGGGGGATGAACACTGAAGCTTTCTTT. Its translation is CASSLWAGGMNTEAFF. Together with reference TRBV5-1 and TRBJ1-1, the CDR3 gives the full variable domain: KAGVTQTPRYLIKTRGQQVTLSCSPISGHRSVSWYQQTPGQGLQFLFEYFSETQRNKGNFPGRFSGRQFSNSRSEMNVSTLELGDSALYLCASSLWAGGMNTEAFFGQGTRLTVV.

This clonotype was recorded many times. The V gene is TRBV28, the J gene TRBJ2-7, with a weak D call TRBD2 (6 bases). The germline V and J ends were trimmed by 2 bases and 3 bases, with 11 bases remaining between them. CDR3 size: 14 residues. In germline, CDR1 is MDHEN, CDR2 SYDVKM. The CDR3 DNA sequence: TGTGCCAGCAGTTTAGGTGGGAGGATCTACGAGCAGTACTTC. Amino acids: CASSLGGRIYEQYF.

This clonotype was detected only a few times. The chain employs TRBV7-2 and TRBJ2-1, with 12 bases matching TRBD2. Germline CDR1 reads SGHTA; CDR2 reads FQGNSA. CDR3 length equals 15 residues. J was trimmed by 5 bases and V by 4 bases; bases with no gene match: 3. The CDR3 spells CASSYRLAGDNEQFF. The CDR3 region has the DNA TGTGCCAGCAGCTACCGACTAGCGGGAGACAATGAGCAGTTCTTC.

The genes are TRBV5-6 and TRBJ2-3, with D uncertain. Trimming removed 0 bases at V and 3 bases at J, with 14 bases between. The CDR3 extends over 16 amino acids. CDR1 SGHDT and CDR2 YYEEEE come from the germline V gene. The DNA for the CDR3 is TGTGCCAGCAGCTTGGCTCCCCACGCTTATACAGATACGCAGTATTTT. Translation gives CASSLAPHAYTDTQYF.

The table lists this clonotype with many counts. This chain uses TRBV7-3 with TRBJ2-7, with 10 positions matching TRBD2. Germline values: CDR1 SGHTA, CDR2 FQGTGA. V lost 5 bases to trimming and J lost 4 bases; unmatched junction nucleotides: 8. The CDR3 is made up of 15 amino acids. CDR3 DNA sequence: TGTGCCAGCAGCCGTCTAGCGGGAGACTCATACGAGCAGTACTTC. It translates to CASSRLAGDSYEQYF.

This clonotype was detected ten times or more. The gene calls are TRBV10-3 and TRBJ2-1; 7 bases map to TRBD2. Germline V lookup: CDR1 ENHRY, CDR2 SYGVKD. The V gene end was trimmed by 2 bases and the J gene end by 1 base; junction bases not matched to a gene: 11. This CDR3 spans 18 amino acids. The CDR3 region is CAISEDDVREKSYNEQFF. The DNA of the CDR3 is TGTGCCATCAGTGAGGACGACGTGCGGGAGAAGTCCTACAATGAGCAGTTCTTC.

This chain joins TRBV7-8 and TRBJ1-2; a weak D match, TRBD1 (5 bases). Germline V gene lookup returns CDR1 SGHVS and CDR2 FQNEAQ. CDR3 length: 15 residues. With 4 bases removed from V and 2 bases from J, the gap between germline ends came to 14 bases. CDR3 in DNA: TGTGCCAGCAGCTACCACCGGACAACAAACTATGGCTACACCTTC. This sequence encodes CASSYHRTTNYGYTF.

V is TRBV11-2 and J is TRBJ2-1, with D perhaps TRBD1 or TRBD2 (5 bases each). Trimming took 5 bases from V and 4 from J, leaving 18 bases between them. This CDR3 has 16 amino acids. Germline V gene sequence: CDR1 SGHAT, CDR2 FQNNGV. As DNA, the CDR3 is TGTGCCAGCAGCCCTGCGAGGGGCAGAACTTACAATGAGCAGTTCTTC. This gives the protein CASSPARGRTYNEQFF.

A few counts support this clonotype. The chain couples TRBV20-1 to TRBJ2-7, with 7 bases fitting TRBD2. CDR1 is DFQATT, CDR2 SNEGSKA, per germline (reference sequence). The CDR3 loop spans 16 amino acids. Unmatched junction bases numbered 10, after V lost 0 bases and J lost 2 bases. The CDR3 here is CSARDFLPSGTYEQYF. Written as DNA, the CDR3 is TGCAGTGCTAGAGATTTTCTTCCTAGCGGAACCTACGAGCAGTACTTC.

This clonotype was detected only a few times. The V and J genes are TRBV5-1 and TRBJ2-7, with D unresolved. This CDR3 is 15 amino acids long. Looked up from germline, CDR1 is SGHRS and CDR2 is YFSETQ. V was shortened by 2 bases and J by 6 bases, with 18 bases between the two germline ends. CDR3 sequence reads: CASSLDRLLAPEQYF. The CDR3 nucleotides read TGCGCCAGCAGCTTAGACCGACTCCTCGCGCCCGAGCAGTACTTC.

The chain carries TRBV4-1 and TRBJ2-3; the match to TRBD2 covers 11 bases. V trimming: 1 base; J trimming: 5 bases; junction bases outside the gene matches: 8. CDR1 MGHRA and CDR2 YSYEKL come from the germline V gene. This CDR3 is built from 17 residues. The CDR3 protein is CASSQVWGLADKDTQYF. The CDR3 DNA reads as TGCGCCAGCAGCCAAGTCTGGGGACTAGCGGACAAAGATACGCAGTATTTT.

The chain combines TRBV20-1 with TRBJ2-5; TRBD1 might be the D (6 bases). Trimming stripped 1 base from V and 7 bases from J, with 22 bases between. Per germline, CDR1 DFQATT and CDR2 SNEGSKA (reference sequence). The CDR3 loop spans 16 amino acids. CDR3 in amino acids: CSARVRGQGRRATQYF. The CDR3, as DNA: TGCAGTGCTAGAGTGAGAGGGCAGGGGCGCCGGGCGACCCAGTACTTC.

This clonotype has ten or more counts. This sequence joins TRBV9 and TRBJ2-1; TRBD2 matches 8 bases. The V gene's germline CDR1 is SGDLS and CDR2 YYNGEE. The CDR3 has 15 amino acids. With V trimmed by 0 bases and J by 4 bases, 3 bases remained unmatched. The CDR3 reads CASSVDGTSYNEQFF. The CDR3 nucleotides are TGTGCCAGCAGCGTAGATGGGACTAGTTACAATGAGCAGTTCTTC.

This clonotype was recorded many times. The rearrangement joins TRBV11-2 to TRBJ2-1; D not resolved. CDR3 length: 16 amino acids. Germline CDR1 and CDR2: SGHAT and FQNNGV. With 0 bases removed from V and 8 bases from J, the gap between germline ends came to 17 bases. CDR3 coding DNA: TGTGCCAGCAGCTTAGATCTACGCGGTCACCGGGATGAGCAGTTCTTC. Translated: CASSLDLRGHRDEQFF.

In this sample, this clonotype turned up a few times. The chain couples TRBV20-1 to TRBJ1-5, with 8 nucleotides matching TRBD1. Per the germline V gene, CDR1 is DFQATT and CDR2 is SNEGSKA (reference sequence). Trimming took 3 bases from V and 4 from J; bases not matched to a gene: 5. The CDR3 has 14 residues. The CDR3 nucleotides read TGCAGTGCTAGTGACAGGGGATCGAATCAGCCCCAGCATTTT. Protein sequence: CSASDRGSNQPQHF.

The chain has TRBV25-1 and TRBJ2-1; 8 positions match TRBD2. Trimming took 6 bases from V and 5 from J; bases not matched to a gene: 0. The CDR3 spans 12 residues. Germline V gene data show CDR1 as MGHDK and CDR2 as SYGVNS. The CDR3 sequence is CASRLADNEQFF. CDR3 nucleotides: TGTGCCAGCAGACTAGCGGACAATGAGCAGTTCTTC.

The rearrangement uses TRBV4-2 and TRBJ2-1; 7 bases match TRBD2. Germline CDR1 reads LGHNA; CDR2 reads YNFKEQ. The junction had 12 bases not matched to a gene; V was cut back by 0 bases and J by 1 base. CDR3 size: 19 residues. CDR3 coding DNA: TGTGCCAGCAGCCAAGAAGGGAGGGAGGGCCTCGGATCCTACAATGAGCAGTTCTTC. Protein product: CASSQEGREGLGSYNEQFF.

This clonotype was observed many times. CDR3 DNA: TGCAGCGTTCACGGGTATGGCTACACCTTC. Its protein is CSVHGYGYTF. The chain links TRBV29-1 to TRBJ1-2, with D unclear. The V end lost 5 bases, the J end lost 5 bases, and 6 bases lay between the germline ends. This CDR3 is 10 amino acids long. In germline, CDR1 is SQVTM, CDR2 ANQGSEA.

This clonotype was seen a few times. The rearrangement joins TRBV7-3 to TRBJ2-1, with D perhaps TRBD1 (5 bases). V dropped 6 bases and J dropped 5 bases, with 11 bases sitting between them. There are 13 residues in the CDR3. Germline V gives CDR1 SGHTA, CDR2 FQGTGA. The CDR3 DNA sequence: TGTGCCAGCAGAGGGGCTAGGGACAATGAGCAGTTCTTC. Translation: CASRGARDNEQFF.

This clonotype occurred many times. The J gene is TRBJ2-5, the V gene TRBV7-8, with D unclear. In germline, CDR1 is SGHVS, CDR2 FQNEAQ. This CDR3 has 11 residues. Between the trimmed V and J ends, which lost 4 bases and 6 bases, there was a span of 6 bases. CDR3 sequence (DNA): TGTGCCAGCAGCTCTAAGCAGACCCAGTACTTC. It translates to CASSSKQTQYF.

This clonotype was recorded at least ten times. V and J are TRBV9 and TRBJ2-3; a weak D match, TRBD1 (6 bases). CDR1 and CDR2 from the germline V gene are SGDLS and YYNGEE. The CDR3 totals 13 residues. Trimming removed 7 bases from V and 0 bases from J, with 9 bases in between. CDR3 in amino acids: CASAGQSTDTQYF. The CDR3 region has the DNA TGTGCCAGCGCCGGACAGAGCACAGATACGCAGTATTTT.

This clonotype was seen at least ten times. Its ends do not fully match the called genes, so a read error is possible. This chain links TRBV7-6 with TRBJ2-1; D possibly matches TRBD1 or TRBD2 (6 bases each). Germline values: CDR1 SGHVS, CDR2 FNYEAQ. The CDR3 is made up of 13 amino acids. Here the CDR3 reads CASSDGGPVEEFF. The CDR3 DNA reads TGTGCCAGCAGCGACGGGGGCCCGGTTGAGGAGTTCTTC.

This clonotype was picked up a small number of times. The CDR3 DNA reads TGTGCTAGTGGTTTGCCGACAGGGGGCAATGAGCAGTTCTTC. This codes for CASGLPTGGNEQFF. The J gene is TRBJ2-1, the V gene TRBV12-5; 9 nucleotides align to TRBD1. Unmatched junction bases numbered 2, after V lost 2 bases and J lost 6 bases. The CDR3 totals 14 residues. CDR1 is LGHNT and CDR2 is FRNRAP in the germline V gene.

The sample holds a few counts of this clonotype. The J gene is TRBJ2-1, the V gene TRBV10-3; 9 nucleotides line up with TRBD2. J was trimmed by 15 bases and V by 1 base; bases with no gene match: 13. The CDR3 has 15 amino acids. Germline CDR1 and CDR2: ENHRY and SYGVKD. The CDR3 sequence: CAISEWGLAGVDLFF. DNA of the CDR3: TGTGCCATCAGTGAGTGGGGTTTAGCGGGAGTTGATCTGTTCTTC.

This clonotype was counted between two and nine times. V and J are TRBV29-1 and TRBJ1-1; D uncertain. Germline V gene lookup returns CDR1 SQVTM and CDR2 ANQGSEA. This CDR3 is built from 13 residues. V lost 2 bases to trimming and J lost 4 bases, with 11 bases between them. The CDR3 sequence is CSVEPLLGTEAFF. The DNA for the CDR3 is TGCAGCGTTGAACCTCTTTTGGGCACTGAAGCTTTCTTT.

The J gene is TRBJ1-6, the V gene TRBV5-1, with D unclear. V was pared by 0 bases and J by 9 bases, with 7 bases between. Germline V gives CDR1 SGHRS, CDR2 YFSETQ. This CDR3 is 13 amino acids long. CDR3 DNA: TGCGCCAGCAGCTTGGCCGGGATTTCACCCCTCCACTTT. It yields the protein CASSLAGISPLHF.